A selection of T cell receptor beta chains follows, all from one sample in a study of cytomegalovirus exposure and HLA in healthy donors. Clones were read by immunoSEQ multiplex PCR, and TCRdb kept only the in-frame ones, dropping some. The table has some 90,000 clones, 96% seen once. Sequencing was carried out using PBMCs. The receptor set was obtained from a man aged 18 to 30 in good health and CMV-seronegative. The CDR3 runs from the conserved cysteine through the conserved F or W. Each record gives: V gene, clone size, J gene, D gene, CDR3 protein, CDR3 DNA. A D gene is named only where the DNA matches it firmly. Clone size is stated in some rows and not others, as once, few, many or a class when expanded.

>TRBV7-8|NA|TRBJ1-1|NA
CASSPRTEEAFF
TGTGCCAGCAGCCCCAGGACAGAAGAAGCTTTCTTT
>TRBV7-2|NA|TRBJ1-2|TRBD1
CASSFRQGGGYTF
TGTGCCAGCAGCTTTCGACAGGGGGGCGGCTACACCTTC
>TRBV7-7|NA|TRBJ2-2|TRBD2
CASSLVPSGRYPGELFF
TGTGCTAGCAGCTTAGTTCCTAGCGGGAGGTACCCCGGGGAGCTGTTTTTT
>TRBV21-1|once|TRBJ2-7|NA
CASSPVGAGLGEQYF
TGTGCCAGCAGCCCCGTGGGGGCAGGGTTGGGCGAGCAGTACTTC
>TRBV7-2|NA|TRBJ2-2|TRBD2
CASSFTGGSTGELFF
TGTGCCAGCAGCTTTACGGGCGGGAGCACCGGGGAGCTGTTTTTT
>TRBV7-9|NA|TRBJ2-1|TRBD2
CASSPGLAGAEQFF
TGTGCCAGCAGCCCGGGACTAGCGGGAGCCGAGCAGTTCTTC
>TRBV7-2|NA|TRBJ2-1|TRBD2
CASSLNFGGRQEQFF
TGTGCCAGCAGCTTAAATTTCGGGGGGAGGCAGGAGCAGTTCTTC
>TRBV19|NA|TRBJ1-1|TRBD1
CASSTDTGTGRLNTEAFF
TGTGCCAGTAGTACAGACACCGGGACAGGGAGGCTCAACACTGAAGCTTTCTTT
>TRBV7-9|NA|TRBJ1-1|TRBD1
CASSPFPDRGFVGTEAFF
TGTGCCAGCAGTCCTTTTCCTGACAGGGGGTTCGTGGGCACTGAAGCTTTCTTT
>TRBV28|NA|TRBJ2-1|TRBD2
CASTATSGYYNEQFF
TGTGCCAGCACCGCTACTAGCGGATACTACAATGAGCAGTTCTTC
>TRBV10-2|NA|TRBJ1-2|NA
CASSPTGNYYGYTF
TGCGCCAGCAGCCCTACAGGGAATTACTATGGCTACACCTTC
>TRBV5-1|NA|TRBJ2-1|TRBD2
CASSLKTSGRDNEQFF
TGCGCCAGCAGCCTAAAGACTAGCGGGAGAGATAATGAGCAGTTCTTC
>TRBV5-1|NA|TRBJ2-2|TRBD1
CASSLAPDRGSTGELFF
TGCGCCAGCAGCTTGGCCCCGGACAGGGGTTCCACCGGGGAGCTGTTTTTT
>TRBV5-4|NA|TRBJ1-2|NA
CASSLPSRARGYTF
TGTGCCAGCAGCTTACCGTCGAGGGCACGAGGCTACACCTTC
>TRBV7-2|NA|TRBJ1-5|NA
CASSLARLGRGNQPQHF
TGTGCCAGCAGCTTAGCTCGTCTCGGTCGTGGCAATCAGCCCCAGCATTTT
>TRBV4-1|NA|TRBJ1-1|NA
CASSPTPYRVLNTEAFF
TGCGCCAGCAGTCCCACCCCATACAGGGTCCTAAACACTGAAGCTTTCTTT
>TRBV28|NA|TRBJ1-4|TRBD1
CASSLMQGAHEKLFF
TGTGCCAGCAGTTTAATGCAGGGGGCGCATGAAAAACTGTTTTTT
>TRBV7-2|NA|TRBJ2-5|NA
CASSSGSAETQYF
TGTGCCAGCAGCTCCGGGTCCGCCGAGACCCAGTACTTC
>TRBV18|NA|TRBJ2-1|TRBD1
CASSQGQLEQFF
TGTGCCAGCTCACAGGGACAGTTGGAGCAGTTCTTC
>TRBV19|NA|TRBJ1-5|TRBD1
CASRFRDRDQPQHF
TGTGCCAGTAGGTTCCGGGACAGGGATCAGCCCCAGCATTTT
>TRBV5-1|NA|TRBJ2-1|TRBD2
CASSLGGLAHNEQFF
TGCGCCAGCAGCTTGGGGGGACTAGCCCACAATGAGCAGTTCTTC
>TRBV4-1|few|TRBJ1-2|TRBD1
CASSFGVQGSVGYTF
TGCGCCAGCAGTTTTGGGGTACAGGGGTCCGTTGGCTACACCTTC
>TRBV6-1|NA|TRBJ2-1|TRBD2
CASSEDLASGYNEQFF
TGTGCCAGCAGTGAAGATTTGGCTAGCGGCTACAATGAGCAGTTCTTC
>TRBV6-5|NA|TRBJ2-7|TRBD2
CASSMQRGSYEQYF
TGTGCCAGCAGTATGCAGCGGGGGTCCTACGAGCAGTACTTC
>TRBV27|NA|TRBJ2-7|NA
CASSLQGPSYEQYF
TGTGCCAGCAGTTTGCAGGGGCCGTCCTACGAGCAGTACTTC
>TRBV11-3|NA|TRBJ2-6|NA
CASSFRQVFSSGANVLTF
TGTGCCAGCAGCTTTAGACAGGTATTCTCCTCTGGGGCCAACGTCCTGACTTTC
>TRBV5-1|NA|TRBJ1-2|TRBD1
CASSLATGDGYTF
TGCGCCAGCAGCTTGGCGACAGGGGATGGCTACACCTTC
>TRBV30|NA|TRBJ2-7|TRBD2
CAWRSFDLAAKEQTIEQYF
TGTGCCTGGAGATCGTTCGATCTAGCGGCAAAAGAACAAACTATCGAGCAGTACTTC
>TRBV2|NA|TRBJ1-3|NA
CASSEAPSRGASGNTIYF
TGTGCCAGCAGTGAAGCCCCATCCCGGGGGGCCTCTGGAAACACCATATATTTT
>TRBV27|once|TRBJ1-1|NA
CASSFLLNTEAFF
TGTGCCAGCAGTTTTCTCCTGAACACTGAAGCTTTCTTT
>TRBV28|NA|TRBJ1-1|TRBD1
CASGAGGGEAFF
TGTGCCAGCGGGGCAGGGGGCGGTGAAGCTTTCTTT
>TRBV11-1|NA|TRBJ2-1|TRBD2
CASSLAYSSGSSDEQFF
TGTGCCAGCAGCTTAGCGTATTCAAGCGGGAGCTCCGATGAGCAGTTCTTC
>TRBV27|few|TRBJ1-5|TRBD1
CASSRQGSNQPQHF
TGTGCCAGCAGCCGACAGGGTAGCAATCAGCCCCAGCATTTT
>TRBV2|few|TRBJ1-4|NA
CASSEKGTNEKLFF
TGTGCCAGCAGTGAGAAGGGGACTAATGAAAAACTGTTTTTT
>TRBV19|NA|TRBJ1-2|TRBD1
CASSRDRLNYGYTF
TGTGCCAGTAGTCGGGACAGGCTAAACTATGGCTACACCTTC